The 22 T cell receptor beta chains given below trace back to one sample, sequenced in a study of blood T cell repertoires in COVID-19. Method: immunoSEQ multiplex PCR; TCRdb's copy keeps in-frame clones and lacks some. The data contain 50,000 to 70,000 clones, about 75% of them singletons. The sequencing input was peripheral blood. The receptors come from a man aged 45-60 years with active or convalescent COVID-19.

The chain has TRBV11-2 and TRBJ2-5; 11 bases fit TRBD2. The V and J ends lost 3 bases and 5 bases, in that order; junction bases with no gene match: 14. The CDR3 has 18 amino acids. The germline CDR1 and CDR2 sequences are SGHAT and FQNNGV. The CDR3 DNA sequence: TGTGCCAGCAGCTTGGGGGGTTCGACTAGCGGGGTTGAGGAGACCCAGTACTTC. It yields the protein CASSLGGSTSGVEETQYF.

The chain employs TRBV6-6 and TRBJ1-2; unclear D gene. Germline V lookup: CDR1 MNHNY, CDR2 SVGAGI (reference sequence). With 0 bases removed from V and 4 bases from J, the gap between germline ends came to 9 bases. The CDR3 totals 14 residues. Here the CDR3 reads CASSYSEGTYGYTF. CDR3 coding DNA: TGTGCCAGCAGTTACTCTGAGGGTACCTATGGCTACACCTTC.

This clone was seen a handful of times. The chain joins TRBV4-2 to TRBJ2-7; 8 positions match TRBD2. The CDR3 totals 14 residues. The ends lost 4 bases at V and 6 bases at J; junction bases unmatched: 8. In germline, CDR1 is LGHNA, CDR2 YNFKEQ. The CDR3 bases are TGTGCCAGCAGCCTCGAAACGGGGGGGGGCGAGCAGTACTTC. This gives the protein CASSLETGGGEQYF.

The V call is TRBV4-1, the J call TRBJ1-1, with a weak D call TRBD1 (5 bases). Trimming left V 3 bases short and J 8 bases short, with 13 bases between. This CDR3 region has 13 residues. The germline V gene encodes CDR1 MGHRA and CDR2 YSYEKL. The CDR3: CASSQEGSPEAFF. CDR3 bases: TGCGCCAGCAGCCAGGAGGGGTCACCAGAAGCTTTCTTT.

The chain joins TRBV6-5 to TRBJ1-1; TRBD1 might be the D (5 bases). Trimming cost V 5 bases and J 1 base, with 11 bases left between them. The germline CDR1 and CDR2 sequences are MNHEY and SVGAGI. This CDR3 has 14 amino acids. CDR3 region: CASSPDIWNTEAFF. CDR3 sequence (DNA): TGTGCCAGCAGTCCGGACATCTGGAACACTGAAGCTTTCTTT.

The chain employs TRBV6-5 and TRBJ2-7; no firm D call. CDR1 and CDR2 (germline): MNHEY, SVGAGI. The CDR3 sequence is 11 residues long. The V and J ends lost 7 bases and 3 bases respectively, with 7 bases between them. The CDR3 here is CASNQIYEQYF. The CDR3 coding sequence is TGTGCCAGCAATCAAATCTACGAGCAGTACTTC.

V is TRBV5-4 and J is TRBJ2-1, with TRBD2 identical over 11 bases. Germline CDR1 is SGHNT and CDR2 is YYREEE (reference sequence). This CDR3 has 15 amino acids. Trimming took 2 bases from V and 6 from J; bases not matched to a gene: 4. The DNA of the CDR3 is TGTGCCAGCAGCTTATTTAGCGGGGGGGCCAATGAGCAGTTCTTC. It encodes CASSLFSGGANEQFF.

This clone was observed a handful of times. The chain combines TRBV5-4 with TRBJ2-3, with TRBD1 as a possible D gene (6 bases). Germline V gene data show CDR1 as SGHNT and CDR2 as YYREEE (reference sequence). V was trimmed by 2 bases and J by 5 bases, leaving 9 bases between them. The CDR3 contains 13 residues. CDR3 region: CASSFSGEDTQYF. CDR3 DNA: TGTGCCAGCAGCTTTTCAGGGGAAGATACGCAGTATTTT.

The V gene is TRBV6-6, the J gene TRBJ1-3, with TRBD1 as a possible D gene (6 bases). The ends were cut back, 4 bases at V and 0 bases at J, with 10 bases in the middle. Looked up from germline, CDR1 is MNHNY and CDR2 is SVGAGI (reference sequence). The CDR3 has 15 residues. The CDR3 is CASSSTGISGNTIYF. CDR3 DNA sequence: TGTGCCAGCAGTTCGACAGGAATCTCTGGAAACACCATATATTTT.

The chain couples TRBV24-1 to TRBJ2-3, with 10 nucleotides matching TRBD2. V shed 2 bases, J shed 5 bases, and the junction held 6 bases outside the gene matches. The CDR3 runs 16 residues. CDR1 is KGHDR, CDR2 SFDVKD, per germline. CDR3 loop: CATSDSLAGAKDTQYF. In DNA, the CDR3 is TGTGCCACCAGTGATTCGCTAGCGGGAGCGAAAGATACGCAGTATTTT.

This clone was counted many times. The chain combines TRBV29-1 with TRBJ2-7; D perhaps matches TRBD1 (6 bases). Germline-derived CDR1 and CDR2 are SQVTM and ANQGSEA. The CDR3 has 11 amino acids. Deletions cut 7 bases from V and 3 bases from J, with 10 bases between. CDR3 sequence reads: CSAGDIYEQYF. DNA for the CDR3: TGCAGCGCAGGGGATATCTACGAGCAGTACTTC.

This chain uses TRBV7-9 with TRBJ2-1; 11 bases align to TRBD2. Germline assignment: CDR1 SEHNR and CDR2 FQNEAQ (reference sequence). Trimming took 3 bases from V and 8 from J; bases not matched to a gene: 3. The CDR3 runs 14 residues. CDR3 sequence: CASSFTSGSDEQFF. CDR3 sequence (DNA): TGTGCCAGCAGCTTCACTAGCGGGAGCGATGAGCAGTTCTTC.

This chain uses TRBV5-1 with TRBJ2-3; D possibly corresponds to TRBD2 (6 bases). The CDR3 has 17 amino acids. Germline CDR1 reads SGHRS; CDR2 reads YFSETQ. V was clipped by 0 bases and J by 0 bases, with 14 bases between them. The CDR3 reads CASSLVGTGASTDTQYF. CDR3 nucleotide sequence: TGCGCCAGCAGCTTGGTCGGGACGGGAGCTAGCACAGATACGCAGTATTTT.

The chain carries TRBV5-1 and TRBJ1-6; D is possibly TRBD1 (5 bases). V lost 3 bases and J 9 bases, leaving 19 bases between the germline ends. The CDR3 contains 16 residues. CDR1 SGHRS and CDR2 YFSETQ come from the germline V gene. The CDR3 nucleotides are TGCGCCAGCAGCTCGCTGGGGGACTCAAATTCTTCACCCCTCCACTTT. This translates into CASSSLGDSNSSPLHF.

This chain uses TRBV4-2 with TRBJ2-7; tentative D call: TRBD2 (6 bases). The length of the CDR3 is 15 residues. CDR1 and CDR2 from the germline V gene are LGHNA and YNFKEQ. V lost 1 base to trimming and J lost 2 bases, with 12 bases between them. The CDR3: CASSQAVAETYEQYF. CDR3 DNA: TGTGCCAGCAGCCAAGCGGTAGCGGAAACCTACGAGCAGTACTTC.

This rearrangement joins TRBV19 to TRBJ2-1, with 8 positions matching TRBD2. Trimming removed 5 bases from V and 8 bases from J; junction bases left unmatched: 8. Per the germline V gene, CDR1 is LNHDA and CDR2 is SQIVND (reference sequence). CDR3 size: 14 residues. CDR3 coding DNA: TGTGCCAGTAGTTGGGATAGCGGGGTGGATGAGCAGTTCTTC. Protein: CASSWDSGVDEQFF.

This sequence joins TRBV7-9 and TRBJ2-1, with D perhaps matching TRBD1 (6 bases). Per the germline V gene, CDR1 is SEHNR and CDR2 is FQNEAQ (reference sequence). The V end was cut by 5 bases, the J end by 14 bases, with 13 bases between. The CDR3 loop spans 11 amino acids. The CDR3 loop is CASSPGQKEFF. The CDR3 DNA reads as TGTGCCAGCAGCCCAGGACAGAAGGAGTTCTTC.

Of note for this clone: This specimen includes other DNA sequences encoding the same CDR3. This rearrangement joins TRBV7-9 to TRBJ2-2, with 7 bases lining up with TRBD1. This CDR3 comprises 14 residues. Germline CDR1 and CDR2: SEHNR and FQNEAQ (reference sequence). V gave up 3 bases and J gave up 5 bases; unmatched junction bases: 3. The CDR3 here is CASSFWTGTGELFF. CDR3 DNA: TGTGCCAGCAGCTTTTGGACAGGAACCGGGGAGCTGTTTTTT.

The rearrangement joins TRBV6-6 to TRBJ1-5, with unresolved D. This CDR3 spans 13 amino acids. Trimming took 7 bases from V and 2 from J, leaving 9 bases between them. Germline CDR1 and CDR2: MNHNY and SVGAGI (reference sequence). CDR3 sequence (DNA): TGTGCCAGCAACCCTCTAGGCAATCAGCCCCAGCATTTT. This encodes CASNPLGNQPQHF.

Note on this clone: Other DNA sequences from this sample encode an identical CDR3 as well. Here the CDR3 DNA reads TGTGCCAGCAGTTACGGGACTAGCGGGGGCTACGAGCAGTACTTC. Encoded protein: CASSYGTSGGYEQYF. The rearrangement links TRBV6-5 to TRBJ2-7; 14 positions match TRBD2. Trimming cost V 2 bases and J 3 bases; bases outside gene matches: 0. The V gene's germline CDR1 is MNHEY and CDR2 SVGAGI. The CDR3 has 15 amino acids.

The chain uses TRBV5-1 and TRBJ2-3, with 7 bases identical to TRBD1. Trimming removed 0 bases from V and 3 bases from J; junction bases left unmatched: 7. The CDR3 spans 16 residues. Germline assignment: CDR1 SGHRS and CDR2 YFSETQ. The CDR3 nucleotides are TGCGCCAGCAGCTTGGACTTGGCAGGGGGTACAGATACGCAGTATTTT. Its protein is CASSLDLAGGTDTQYF.

This clone was found a few times. This chain connects TRBV9 to TRBJ1-3; D gene ambiguous. The CDR3 extends over 14 amino acids. Per the germline V gene, CDR1 is SGDLS and CDR2 is YYNGEE. V lost 0 bases to trimming and J lost 0 bases, with 4 bases between them. The CDR3 DNA follows: TGTGCCAGCAGCGTAGAGCCCTCTGGAAACACCATATATTTT. It yields the protein CASSVEPSGNTIYF.